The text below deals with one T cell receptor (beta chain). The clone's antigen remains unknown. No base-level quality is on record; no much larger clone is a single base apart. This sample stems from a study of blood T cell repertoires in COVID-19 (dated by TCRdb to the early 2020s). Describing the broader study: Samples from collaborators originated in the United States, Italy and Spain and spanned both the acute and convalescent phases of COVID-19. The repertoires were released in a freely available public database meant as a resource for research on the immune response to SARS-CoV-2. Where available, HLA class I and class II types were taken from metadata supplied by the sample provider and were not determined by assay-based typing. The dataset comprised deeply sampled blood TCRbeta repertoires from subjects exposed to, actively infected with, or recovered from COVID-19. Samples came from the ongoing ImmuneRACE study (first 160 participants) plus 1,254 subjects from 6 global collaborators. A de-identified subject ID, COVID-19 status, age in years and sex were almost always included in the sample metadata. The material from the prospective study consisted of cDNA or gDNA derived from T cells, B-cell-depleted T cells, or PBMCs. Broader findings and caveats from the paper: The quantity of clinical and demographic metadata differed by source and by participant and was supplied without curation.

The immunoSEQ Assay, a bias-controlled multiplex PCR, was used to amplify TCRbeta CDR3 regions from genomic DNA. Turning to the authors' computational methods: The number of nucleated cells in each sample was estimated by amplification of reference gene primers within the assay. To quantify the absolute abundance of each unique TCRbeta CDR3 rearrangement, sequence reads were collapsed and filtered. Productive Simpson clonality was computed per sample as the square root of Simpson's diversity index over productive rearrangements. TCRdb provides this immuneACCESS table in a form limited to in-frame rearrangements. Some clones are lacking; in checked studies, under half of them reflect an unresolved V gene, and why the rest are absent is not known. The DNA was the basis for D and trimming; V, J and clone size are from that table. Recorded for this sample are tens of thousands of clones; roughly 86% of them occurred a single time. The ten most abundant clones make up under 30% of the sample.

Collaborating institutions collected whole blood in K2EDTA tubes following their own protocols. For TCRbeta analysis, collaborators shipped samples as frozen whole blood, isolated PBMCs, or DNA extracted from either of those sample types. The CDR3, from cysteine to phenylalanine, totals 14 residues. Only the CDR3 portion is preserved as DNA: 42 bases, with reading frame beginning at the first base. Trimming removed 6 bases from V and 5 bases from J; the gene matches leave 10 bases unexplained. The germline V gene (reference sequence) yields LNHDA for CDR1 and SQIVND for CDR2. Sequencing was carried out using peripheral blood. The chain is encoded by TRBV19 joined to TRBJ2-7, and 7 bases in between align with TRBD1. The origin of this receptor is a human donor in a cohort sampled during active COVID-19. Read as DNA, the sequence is TGTGCCAGTAGCCGCCGACAGGGTTACGACGAGCAGTACTTC. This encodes CASSRRQGYDEQYF. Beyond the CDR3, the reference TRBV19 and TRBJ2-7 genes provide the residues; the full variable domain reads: DGGITQSPKYLFRKEGQNVTLSCEQNLNHDAMYWYRQDPGQGLRLIYYSQIVNDFQKGDIAEGYSVSREKKESFPLTVTSAQKNPTAFYLCASSRRQGYDEQYFGPGTRLTVT.